The present entry profiles one T cell receptor (beta chain) with its context. The data are from a study of blood T cell repertoires in COVID-19. Clones were sequenced by immunoSEQ multiplex PCR, and TCRdb holds only the in-frame ones, with some missing. The sample shows approximately 160,000 clones, about 90% of them seen only once. With V trimmed by 7 bases and J by 6 bases, 8 bases remained unmatched. The CDR3 extends over 13 amino acids. Germline assignment: CDR1 SGHTA and CDR2 FQGNSA. Sequencing used PBMCs or T cells enriched from blood (not recorded which). The chain employs TRBV7-2 and TRBJ2-7; 8 nucleotides agree with TRBD1. The receptor was derived from a woman aged 50 to 60 who had recovered from COVID-19. DNA of the CDR3: TGTGCCAGCACTCTGGACAGGGCTCTCGAGCAGTACTTC. Residues: CASTLDRALEQYF.